This entry is about one T cell receptor beta chain. cDNA came from approximately 0.5 to 1 ug RNA primed by random hexamers. One entry per CDR3 protein results from TCRdb running MiXCR on the immunoSEQ multiplex PCR reads. The sample holds 150,000 to 190,000 distinct CDR3 sequences, roughly 95% seen once. These data originate in a study of CD8 T cells in Susac syndrome. Looked up from germline, CDR1 is SGHDN and CDR2 is FVKESK. The J segment lost 4 bases and the V segment lost 3 bases, leaving 7 bases of the junction unmatched. The CDR3 has 16 amino acids. This TCR was sampled from a human donor with multiple sclerosis. The sequencing sample was made of CD8+ T cells from PBMCs. V and J are TRBV14 and TRBJ2-5; 11 nucleotides line up with TRBD2. The CDR3: CASSHRLAGLGETQYF. The DNA for the CDR3 is TGTGCCAGCAGCCATCGACTAGCGGGGCTCGGAGAGACCCAGTACTTC.